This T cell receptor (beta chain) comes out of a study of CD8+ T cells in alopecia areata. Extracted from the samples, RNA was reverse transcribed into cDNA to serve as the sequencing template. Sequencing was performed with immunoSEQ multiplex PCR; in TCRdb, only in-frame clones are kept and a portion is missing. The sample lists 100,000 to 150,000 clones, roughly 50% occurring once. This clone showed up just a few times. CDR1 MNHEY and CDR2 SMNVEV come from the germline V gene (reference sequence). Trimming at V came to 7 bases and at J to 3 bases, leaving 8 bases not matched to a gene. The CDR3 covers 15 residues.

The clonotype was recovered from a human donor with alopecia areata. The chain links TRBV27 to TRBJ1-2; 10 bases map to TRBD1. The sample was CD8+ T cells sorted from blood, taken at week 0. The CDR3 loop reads CASTRVGTGDYGYTF. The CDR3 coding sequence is TGTGCCAGCACTCGAGTGGGGACAGGGGACTATGGCTACACCTTC.